The 25 T cell receptor beta chains presented below share a single source sample, sequenced in a study of cytotoxic CD8 clonotypes in ibrutinib-treated CLL. Clones were sequenced by immunoSEQ multiplex PCR, and TCRdb holds only the in-frame ones, with some missing. Here the sample spans roughly 250,000 clones, around three quarters being singletons. The sample here was PBMCs, taken after 24 months of ibrutinib treatment. Source of these receptors: a human donor with chronic lymphocytic leukemia.

The chain recombines TRBV7-2 with TRBJ1-5; D is possibly TRBD1 (5 bases). This CDR3 is built from 14 residues. Germline V lookup: CDR1 SGHTA, CDR2 FQGNSA. Trimming removed 5 bases from V and 5 bases from J, with 13 bases in between. CDR3 protein: CASSQTVSDQPQHF. The CDR3 nucleotides read TGTGCCAGCAGCCAGACAGTCTCGGATCAGCCCCAGCATTTT.

This rearrangement joins TRBV5-1 to TRBJ2-1; TRBD2 matches at 10 bases. With 2 bases clipped from V and 2 bases from J, the junction kept 4 bases outside the gene matches. The germline V gene has CDR1 SGHRS and CDR2 YFSETQ. CDR3 length equals 16 residues. The CDR3 sequence is CASSFTSGVPYNEQFF. CDR3 nucleotide sequence: TGCGCCAGCAGCTTTACTAGCGGGGTCCCCTACAATGAGCAGTTCTTC.

The rearrangement uses TRBV25-1 and TRBJ2-5; tentative D call: TRBD2 (6 bases). Germline V gives CDR1 MGHDK, CDR2 SYGVNS. V lost 1 base, J lost 5 bases, and 17 bases lay in between. The CDR3 length is 16 residues. CDR3 nucleotides: TGTGCCAGCAGTGAATCTTCGGGAGTTGTAGGCGAGACCCAGTACTTC. Protein sequence: CASSESSGVVGETQYF. The entire variable domain, with the rest obtained from reference TRBV25-1 and TRBJ2-5, is as follows: EADIYQTPRYLVIGTGKKITLECSQTMGHDKMYWYQQDPGMELHLIHYSYGVNSTEKGDLSSESTVSRIRTEHFPLTLESARPSHTSQYLCASSESSGVVGETQYFGPGTRLLVL.

This chain links TRBV28 with TRBJ1-4; D uncertain. CDR3 length: 14 amino acids. Germline V lookup: CDR1 MDHEN, CDR2 SYDVKM. With 1 base removed from V and 8 bases from J, the gap between germline ends came to 11 bases. CDR3 residues: CASSLSPTPEKLFF. The DNA for the CDR3 is TGTGCCAGCAGTTTATCCCCAACCCCAGAAAAACTGTTTTTT.

This clone was counted once. The chain combines TRBV9 with TRBJ1-3, with D maybe TRBD1 (5 bases). V shed 0 bases and J shed 7 bases, with 14 bases lying between them. Germline CDR1 and CDR2: SGDLS and YYNGEE. The CDR3 consists of 15 residues. The CDR3 protein is CASSVGRGVGNTIYF. The CDR3, as DNA: TGTGCCAGCAGCGTAGGTAGGGGCGTTGGTAACACCATATATTTT.

The chain recombines TRBV27 with TRBJ2-5; D perhaps matches TRBD1 (6 bases). Germline assignment: CDR1 MNHEY and CDR2 SMNVEV (reference sequence). This CDR3 region has 14 residues. V lost 6 bases, J lost 0 bases, and 11 bases lay in between. CDR3 DNA: TGTGCCAGCAGCAACAGGGAGTACCAAGAGACCCAGTACTTC. Its translation is CASSNREYQETQYF.

J is TRBJ2-3 and V is TRBV2; D is undetermined. There are 15 residues in the CDR3. The V gene lost 7 bases and the J gene lost 2 bases, with 16 bases spanning the gap. The V gene's germline CDR1 is SNHLY and CDR2 FYNNEI. The CDR3 nucleotides read TGTGCCAGCATCGCCGTGAGTATCTCCACAGATACGCAGTATTTT. This codes for CASIAVSISTDTQYF. Together with reference TRBV2 and TRBJ2-3, the CDR3 gives the full variable domain: EPEVTQTPSHQVTQMGQEVILRCVPISNHLYFYWYRQILGQKVEFLVSFYNNEISEKSEIFDDQFSVERPDGSNFTLKIRSTKLEDSAMYFCASIAVSISTDTQYFGPGTRLTVL.

The chain uses TRBV29-1 and TRBJ1-1; D not certain. Trimming took 2 bases from V and 0 from J, leaving 7 bases between them. The CDR3 consists of 13 residues. Per germline, CDR1 SQVTM and CDR2 ANQGSEA. CDR3 sequence: CSVEPGMNTEAFF. The CDR3 nucleotides read TGCAGCGTTGAACCGGGGATGAACACTGAAGCTTTCTTT.

In this sample, this clone turned up a few times. The chain recombines TRBV5-4 with TRBJ2-5; TRBD2 aligns across 14 bases. The CDR3 extends over 16 amino acids. With V trimmed by 4 bases and J by 6 bases, 8 bases remained unmatched. CDR1 and CDR2 from the germline V gene are SGHNT and YYREEE (reference sequence). CDR3 in DNA: TGTGCCAGCAGCCCATCGACTAGCGGGAGGGAAAAGACCCAGTACTTC. It encodes CASSPSTSGREKTQYF.

The rearrangement links TRBV30 to TRBJ1-3; no clear D gene. V shed 8 bases and J shed 2 bases, with 7 bases lying between them. The CDR3 has 11 amino acids. CDR1 GTSNPN and CDR2 SVGIG come from the germline V gene (reference sequence). The CDR3 coding sequence is TGTGCCGCCAGCACTGGAAACACCATATATTTT. Residues: CAASTGNTIYF. The full variable domain, its missing parts supplied by reference TRBV30 and TRBJ1-3, is SQTIHQWPATLVQPVGSPLSLECTVEGTSNPNLYWYRQAAGRGLQLLFYSVGIGQISSEVPQNLSASRPQDRQFILSSKKLLLSDSGFYLCAASTGNTIYFGEGSWLTVV.

The chain employs TRBV21-1 and TRBJ2-3; the D call in the table, TRBD1, was not verified against the DNA. TRBV21-1 is classified as a pseudogene. There are 15 residues in the CDR3. This CDR3 reads CASSIQGVGQDTQYF. The CDR3 region has the DNA TGTGCCAGCAGCATACAGGGTGTAGGCCAGGATACGCAGTATTTT.

This clone was picked up one time. This chain joins TRBV7-6 and TRBJ2-5; D might be TRBD2 (6 bases). Trimming left V 1 base short and J 4 bases short, with 16 bases between. The CDR3 is 16 amino acids. CDR1 is SGHVS and CDR2 is FNYEAQ in the germline V gene. As DNA, the CDR3 is TGTGCCAGCAGCTTAGGGGTAGTGGGAGGCCGAGAGACCCAGTACTTC. As protein: CASSLGVVGGRETQYF.

This clone has a single count. The chain carries TRBV11-1 and TRBJ2-3; D is possibly TRBD1 or TRBD2 (5 bases each). V lost 2 bases, J lost 2 bases, and 17 bases lay in between. CDR3 size: 17 residues. Germline V gene lookup returns CDR1 SGHAT and CDR2 FQDESV (reference sequence). CDR3 protein: CASSLRIGTDFTDTQYF. Written as DNA, the CDR3 is TGTGCCAGCAGCTTAAGAATCGGGACGGACTTCACAGATACGCAGTATTTT.

CDR3 sequence reads: CASSQVSTGELFF. In DNA form, the CDR3 reads TGTGCCAGCAGCCAAGTCAGCACCGGGGAGCTGTTTTTT. This chain joins TRBV4-2 and TRBJ2-2; D remains ambiguous. Germline CDR1 and CDR2: LGHNA and YNFKEQ. The V gene lost 1 base and the J gene lost 4 bases, with 4 bases spanning the gap. The CDR3 runs 13 residues.

The rearrangement joins TRBV19 to TRBJ2-2; TRBD1 aligns across 7 bases. This CDR3 spans 14 amino acids. The germline V gene encodes CDR1 LNHDA and CDR2 SQIVND (reference sequence). The trim removed 8 bases at V and 7 bases at J, leaving 10 bases unmatched. The CDR3 loop reads CASLLTGLGGELFF. The CDR3 DNA is TGTGCCAGTCTCCTGACAGGGCTCGGCGGGGAGCTGTTTTTT.

The gene calls are TRBV9 and TRBJ1-1; D call uncertain. This CDR3 is built from 13 residues. V was shortened by 0 bases and J by 0 bases, with 3 bases between the two germline ends. CDR1 SGDLS and CDR2 YYNGEE come from the germline V gene. CDR3 region: CASSVGMNTEAFF. CDR3 nucleotides: TGTGCCAGCAGCGTAGGGATGAACACTGAAGCTTTCTTT.

The chain uses TRBV6-5 and TRBJ1-5; D uncertain. Trimming took off 8 bases at V and 7 bases at J, with 15 bases between the two ends. The CDR3 totals 13 residues. From germline, CDR1 is MNHEY and CDR2 SVGAGI. The CDR3 here is CASRLTQSQPQHF. The CDR3 bases are TGTGCCAGCCGCCTTACCCAGAGCCAGCCCCAGCATTTT.

The rearrangement uses TRBV6-5 and TRBJ2-7; weak D call: TRBD2 (5 bases). The CDR3 has 12 residues. V was trimmed by 8 bases and J by 2 bases, leaving 10 bases between them. Germline CDR1 MNHEY, CDR2 SVGAGI. This CDR3 reads CASGRLTYEQYF. CDR3 bases: TGTGCCAGCGGGAGATTAACCTACGAGCAGTACTTC.

The rearrangement links TRBV6-6 to TRBJ1-3; no firm D call. The CDR3 is made up of 15 amino acids. From germline, CDR1 is MNHNY and CDR2 SVGAGI (reference sequence). V lost 7 bases, J lost 2 bases, and 15 bases lay in between. The CDR3 sequence: CASTGGPTTGNTIYF. For the CDR3, the DNA is TGTGCCAGCACAGGCGGTCCTACAACTGGAAACACCATATATTTT.

This clone was counted a few times. The chain uses TRBV14 and TRBJ2-7; 10 positions agree with TRBD2. Germline CDR1 reads SGHDN; CDR2 reads FVKESK. Unmatched junction bases numbered 3, after V lost 1 base and J lost 3 bases. The CDR3 extends over 15 amino acids. The DNA of the CDR3 is TGTGCCAGCAGCCAAGGACTAGCGGGCCTCTACGAGCAGTACTTC. It yields the protein CASSQGLAGLYEQYF.

The rearrangement joins TRBV29-1 to TRBJ2-1; a weak D match, TRBD1 (5 bases). V gave up 0 bases and J gave up 5 bases, with 20 bases separating them. The CDR3 covers 17 residues. Germline assignment: CDR1 SQVTM and CDR2 ANQGSEA. CDR3 coding DNA: TGCAGCGTTGAAGAGGCAGGGTCAGTGACCCCTCACAATGAGCAGTTCTTC. Its protein product is CSVEEAGSVTPHNEQFF.

The chain uses TRBV5-4 and TRBJ1-3, with a tentative D call TRBD1 (6 bases). This CDR3 is built from 16 residues. From germline, CDR1 is SGHNT and CDR2 YYREEE (reference sequence). Trimming took 6 bases from V and 2 from J, leaving 18 bases between them. The CDR3 region has the DNA TGTGCCAGCACCAAGGGGGGGCAGGGAACTGGAAACACCATATATTTT. Its protein is CASTKGGQGTGNTIYF. The full variable domain, in which reference TRBV5-4 and TRBJ1-3 provide the parts outside the CDR3, is ETGVTQSPTHLIKTRGQQVTLRCSSQSGHNTVSWYQQALGQGPQFIFQYYREEENGRGNFPPRFSGLQFPNYSSELNVNALELDDSALYLCASTKGGQGTGNTIYFGEGSWLTVV.

The J gene is TRBJ2-2, the V gene TRBV7-2, with D perhaps being TRBD1 or TRBD2 (5 bases each). This CDR3 region has 15 residues. Trimming removed 6 bases from V and 5 bases from J, with 16 bases in between. Germline loops: CDR1 SGHTA, CDR2 FQGNSA. CDR3 bases: TGTGCCAGCAGGTCCAGGGCGGGCCCGACCGGGGAGCTGTTTTTT. Its translation: CASRSRAGPTGELFF.

The rearrangement joins TRBV29-1 to TRBJ1-2, with D tentatively TRBD1 (5 bases). The V gene's germline CDR1 is SQVTM and CDR2 ANQGSEA. V was shortened by 7 bases and J by 7 bases, with 13 bases between the two germline ends. The CDR3 is 11 residues long. CDR3 sequence reads: CSARTYSGYTF. CDR3 nucleotide sequence: TGCAGCGCTCGGACATACTCTGGCTACACCTTC. Full variable domain (outside the CDR3, taken from reference TRBV29-1 and TRBJ1-2): SAVISQKPSRDICQRGTSLTIQCQVDSQVTMMFWYRQQPGQSLTLIATANQGSEATYESGFVIDKFPISRPNLTFSTLTVSNMSPEDSSIYLCSARTYSGYTFGSGTRLTVV.

The V gene is TRBV10-3, the J gene TRBJ2-7; D call uncertain. V was pared by 2 bases and J by 7 bases, with 12 bases between. The CDR3 loop spans 13 amino acids. Germline V gene data show CDR1 as ENHRY and CDR2 as SYGVKD. The CDR3 is CAISEEEGKEQYF. The CDR3 bases are TGTGCCATCAGTGAGGAAGAAGGGAAAGAGCAGTACTTC.